A single sample gave rise to the 17 T cell receptor beta chains below, sequenced in a study of T cell changes during pregnancy in multiple sclerosis. Method: immunoSEQ multiplex PCR; TCRdb's copy keeps in-frame clones and lacks some. The top ten hold roughly 5.7% of the sample, which has about 120,000 clones, approximately 93% seen once. Here the sequenced sample was peripheral blood, taken before pregnancy. The receptors were gathered from a female donor with multiple sclerosis, enrolled in a pregnancy study.

This rearrangement joins TRBV11-3 to TRBJ2-3; D perhaps matches TRBD2 (5 bases). Trimming removed 8 bases from V and 5 bases from J, with 14 bases in between. Germline assignment: CDR1 SGHNT and CDR2 YENEEA. CDR3 length: 13 residues. Here the CDR3 DNA reads TGTGCCAGCTCAAAAGGCCGGGGAGATACGCAGTATTTT. Its protein product is CASSKGRGDTQYF.

A single count supports this clone. This chain links TRBV5-1 with TRBJ1-1; TRBD1 is a possible D gene (5 bases). The germline CDR1 and CDR2 sequences are SGHRS and YFSETQ. This CDR3 is 14 amino acids long. Trimming shortened V by 2 bases and J by 5 bases, and 13 bases separated the two germline ends. This chain's CDR3 is CASSFRQGGTEAFF. CDR3 coding DNA: TGCGCCAGCAGCTTTCGGCAGGGTGGAACTGAAGCTTTCTTT.

The rearrangement joins TRBV5-1 to TRBJ2-7, with D unclear. With 0 bases removed from V and 1 base from J, the gap between germline ends came to 5 bases. The V gene's germline CDR1 is SGHRS and CDR2 YFSETQ. This CDR3 has 13 amino acids. In DNA, the CDR3 is TGCGCCAGCAGCTTGGGGCAATCCTACGAGCAGTACTTC. Translating it yields CASSLGQSYEQYF.

The V and J genes are TRBV19 and TRBJ1-1, with 10 bases lining up with TRBD1. Germline V gives CDR1 LNHDA, CDR2 SQIVND (reference sequence). The V and J ends lost 6 bases and 1 base, in that order; junction bases with no gene match: 2. The CDR3 covers 14 residues. The CDR3 sequence is CASSDRGRNTEAFF. The DNA of the CDR3 is TGTGCCAGTAGCGACAGGGGGCGGAACACTGAAGCTTTCTTT.

In nucleotides, the CDR3 is TGTGCCAGCAGTTCCAATGACAGGGGCCGAGGCTACACCTTC. Its protein product is CASSSNDRGRGYTF. V and J are TRBV6-6 and TRBJ1-2; 8 positions agree with TRBD1. Per the germline V gene, CDR1 is MNHNY and CDR2 is SVGAGI (reference sequence). The CDR3 covers 14 residues. V trimming: 4 bases; J trimming: 8 bases; junction bases outside the gene matches: 9.

The chain links TRBV19 to TRBJ2-1; 13 nucleotides line up with TRBD2. CDR1 is LNHDA, CDR2 SQIVND, per germline (reference sequence). The CDR3 spans 14 residues. Trimming cost V 3 bases and J 9 bases; bases outside gene matches: 2. The CDR3, as DNA: TGTGCCAGTAGTATTGGGACTAGCGGGATTGAGCAGTTCTTC. This gives the protein CASSIGTSGIEQFF.

DNA for the CDR3: TGTGCCTGGAGGCCGGGACATAACTACGAGCAGTACTTC. Amino acid sequence: CAWRPGHNYEQYF. The chain joins TRBV30 to TRBJ2-7; D is perhaps TRBD1 (6 bases). This CDR3 is 13 amino acids long. The germline V gene has CDR1 GTSNPN and CDR2 SVGIG (reference sequence). V shed 3 bases and J shed 3 bases, with 12 bases lying between them.

The genes are TRBV18 and TRBJ2-5, with 11 bases fitting TRBD1. J was trimmed by 4 bases and V by 6 bases; bases with no gene match: 7. The CDR3 length is 15 residues. Germline V CDR1 and CDR2: KGHSH, LQKENI. CDR3 in DNA: TGTGCCAGCTCTCGAACCGGGACAGGGGGAGAGACCCAGTACTTC. It yields the protein CASSRTGTGGETQYF.

This clone appeared a single time. The rearrangement links TRBV5-6 to TRBJ1-2; D is unresolved. The CDR3 runs 14 residues. Trimming took 5 bases from V and 0 from J, leaving 11 bases between them. Per the germline V gene, CDR1 is SGHDT and CDR2 is YYEEEE. The CDR3 is CASSEGPPNYGYTF. The CDR3 DNA sequence: TGTGCCAGCAGTGAGGGTCCCCCTAACTATGGCTACACCTTC.

V and J are TRBV6-4 and TRBJ2-3; 10 bases map to TRBD2. Trimming at V came to 5 bases and at J to 1 base, leaving 3 bases not matched to a gene. The CDR3 contains 15 residues. CDR1 and CDR2 from the germline V gene are MRHNA and SNTAGT. CDR3 residues: CASSSSGSGTDTQYF. CDR3 nucleotides: TGTGCCAGCAGTTCTAGCGGGAGTGGCACAGATACGCAGTATTTT.

V usage is TRBV4-1 and J usage is TRBJ1-5, with D hard to call. Trimming pared 3 bases from V and 4 bases from J, leaving 10 bases between. CDR3 length equals 14 residues. Germline CDR1 MGHRA, CDR2 YSYEKL. Here the CDR3 reads CASSQRATNQPQHF. CDR3 nucleotide sequence: TGCGCCAGCAGCCAGAGGGCCACTAATCAGCCCCAGCATTTT.

This rearrangement joins TRBV27 to TRBJ2-2; possible D gene TRBD2, 6 bases. Germline V CDR1 and CDR2: MNHEY, SMNVEV (reference sequence). The CDR3 contains 13 residues. V was pared by 10 bases and J by 2 bases, with 11 bases between. CDR3 coding DNA: TGTGCCACCAGGGACTCTAACACCGGGGAGCTGTTTTTT. It is translated as CATRDSNTGELFF.

This chain links TRBV29-1 with TRBJ1-2; TRBD1 is a possible D gene (5 bases). Trimming left V 1 base short and J 8 bases short, with 17 bases between. Per the germline V gene, CDR1 is SQVTM and CDR2 is ANQGSEA. The CDR3 covers 14 residues. CDR3 in DNA: TGCAGCGTTGAAGGAGGTGGCAGGGAAAAGGGCTACACCTTC. This sequence encodes CSVEGGGREKGYTF.

J is TRBJ2-6 and V is TRBV6-1, with D tentatively TRBD2 (6 bases). Trimming pared 10 bases from V and 2 bases from J, leaving 15 bases between. The CDR3 loop spans 15 amino acids. Germline lookup yields CDR1 MNHNS and CDR2 SASEGT. Written as DNA, the CDR3 is TGTGCCACCGGCGGGACGAATGCTGGGGCCAACGTCCTGACTTTC. This codes for CATGGTNAGANVLTF.

This rearrangement joins TRBV19 to TRBJ1-1, with D unresolved. The germline V and J ends were trimmed by 5 bases and 0 bases, with 19 bases remaining between them. The CDR3 contains 17 residues. Germline assignment: CDR1 LNHDA and CDR2 SQIVND (reference sequence). CDR3 loop: CASSAARQFLMNTEAFF. The CDR3 DNA reads TGTGCCAGTAGTGCCGCGCGGCAGTTTTTGATGAACACTGAAGCTTTCTTT.

The V and J genes are TRBV27 and TRBJ2-1; 8 nucleotides agree with TRBD2. This CDR3 has 15 amino acids. V shed 4 bases, J shed 3 bases, and the junction held 5 bases outside the gene matches. Per germline, CDR1 MNHEY and CDR2 SMNVEV (reference sequence). DNA for the CDR3: TGTGCCAGCAGTTCAAAAAGCGGGAGCTACAATGAGCAGTTCTTC. As protein: CASSSKSGSYNEQFF.

The chain recombines TRBV19 with TRBJ2-7; the D is unclear. Germline V gives CDR1 LNHDA, CDR2 SQIVND (reference sequence). The CDR3 consists of 15 residues. V was clipped by 2 bases and J by 0 bases, with 11 bases between them. The CDR3 DNA follows: TGTGCCAGTAGTATAAGGCAGGATCTCTCCTACGAGCAGTACTTC. It yields the protein CASSIRQDLSYEQYF.